The rows below give T cell receptor beta chains drawn from one sample of a study of blood T cell repertoires in COVID-19. Data came from immunoSEQ multiplex PCR; TCRdb stores just in-frame clones and leaves some out. Of some 100,000 clones listed, 70% to 85% are singletons. The sample was peripheral blood. The receptors here all came from a woman aged 55-69 years with acute or convalescent COVID-19. Both conserved end residues are part of each CDR3. A D gene is named only where the DNA matches it firmly. Expanded clones are given a class, and other clones once, few, many or no size at all.

>TRBD2|few|TRBV6-5|TRBJ2-3
TGTGCCAGCGGACTAGCGGGGGGGCGGTCAGATACGCAGTATTTT
CASGLAGGRSDTQYF
>-|-|TRBV9|TRBJ1-4
TGTGCCAGCAGCGGGGAGGGACGGCAGGGGGAAAAACTGTTTTTT
CASSGEGRQGEKLFF
>-|-|TRBV11-3|TRBJ1-6
TGTGCCAGCAGCTTACAGGGGTTAGATGATTCACCCCTCCACTTT
CASSLQGLDDSPLHF
>-|few|TRBV5-1|TRBJ1-4
TGCGCCAGCTCACAGGGTACTAATGAAAAACTGTTTTTT
CASSQGTNEKLFF
>-|once|TRBV3-1/TRBV3-2|TRBJ1-1
TGTGCCAGCAGCCCCGCCCGGGGGGGTCCTGAAGCTTTCTTT
CASSPARGGPEAFF
>TRBD1|-|TRBV18|TRBJ1-5
TGTGCCAGCTCACCAGGAGACAGGGCGTTCGATCAGCCCCAGCATTTT
CASSPGDRAFDQPQHF
>-|-|TRBV2|TRBJ1-2
TGTGCCAGCAGTGCAGAGTCAGGTACTGGCTACACCTTC
CASSAESGTGYTF
>-|-|TRBV28|TRBJ2-7
TGTGCCAGCAGCCCGACCGACGGGAGATACGAGCAGTACTTC
CASSPTDGRYEQYF
>TRBD1|-|TRBV19|TRBJ2-5
TGTGCCAGTAGTTTAGGGACAGGGGTGGGGGAGACCCAGTACTTC
CASSLGTGVGETQYF
>TRBD2|-|TRBV3-1/TRBV3-2|TRBJ2-7
TGTGCCAGCAGCCCGGGGGGAAGGTACGAGCAGTACTTC
CASSPGGRYEQYF
>-|few|TRBV3-1/TRBV3-2|TRBJ2-7
TGTGCCAGCAGCCAAGCCGCAGGGTTCCCCGAGCAGTACTTC
CASSQAAGFPEQYF
>TRBD1|-|TRBV7-9|TRBJ1-4
TGTGCCAGCAGCCGTCCAGGACAGGGGGCTGTTGAAAAACTGTTTTTT
CASSRPGQGAVEKLFF
>-|-|TRBV4-1|TRBJ2-3
TGCGCCAGCAGCCGAGGATCAGGGACAGATACGCAGTATTTT
CASSRGSGTDTQYF
>-|-|TRBV5-1|TRBJ1-1
TGCGCCAGCAGCTTGGTCCCCCCGCCCCGGGGTGAAGCTTTCTTT
CASSLVPPPRGEAFF
>TRBD2|-|TRBV10-3|TRBJ2-1
TGTGCCATCAACAAGCGGGGGACCTCCTCGTACAATGAGCAGTTCTTC
CAINKRGTSSYNEQFF
>TRBD1|-|TRBV10-3|TRBJ1-1
TGTGCCATCAGTGGGACAGGGCAAACTGAAGCTTTCTTT
CAISGTGQTEAFF
>TRBD2|-|TRBV7-9|TRBJ2-2
TGTGCCAGCAGCGAATTAACTAGCGGGGGGACGGAGCTGTTTTTT
CASSELTSGGTELFF
>-|once|TRBV7-2|TRBJ2-2
TGTGCCAGCATCGGGACTCTGAACACCGGGGAGCTGTTTTTT
CASIGTLNTGELFF
>TRBD1|-|TRBV6-5|TRBJ2-2
TGTGCCAGCAGGCGGGGACAGGGGACCGGGGAGCTGTTTTTT
CASRRGQGTGELFF
>-|-|TRBV5-6|TRBJ1-2
TGTGCCAGCAGTTCCGACAGACACTATGGCTACACCTTC
CASSSDRHYGYTF